The 9 T cell receptor beta chains listed next were all sequenced from one sample in a study. TCRdb itself ran the RT-PCR reads through MiXCR, one entry per CDR3 protein. The data hold around 700,000 distinct CDR3 sequences, with approximately 15% observed a single time. What was sequenced was memory CD4+ T cells from blood. The receptor set was obtained from a female donor in good health, serving as a healthy control.

This clonotype was seen repeatedly, ten times or more. The rearrangement joins TRBV20-1 to TRBJ1-1; D unresolved. With 4 bases removed from V and 7 bases from J, the gap between germline ends came to 7 bases. The CDR3 consists of 10 residues. In germline, CDR1 is DFQATT, CDR2 SNEGSKA (reference sequence). For the CDR3, the DNA is TGCAGTGCTACACGCGGTGAAGCTTTCTTT. Translation gives CSATRGEAFF.

Concerning this clonotype itself: Being one base from a much bigger clone, this may be a read error. The CDR3 ends on some other residue instead of the conserved phenylalanine or tryptophan, so this is likely a read error. The chain carries TRBV12-3 or TRBV12-4 and TRBJ1-2; no firm D call. This CDR3 is 12 amino acids long. V was shortened by 5 bases and J by 6 bases, with 10 bases between the two germline ends. The CDR3 spells CASSRRRDGYTL. CDR3 bases: TGTGCCAGCAGTCGTAGGAGGGATGGCTACACCCTC.

This clonotype occurred many times. The CDR3 reads CSVQGTNQPQHF. The CDR3 DNA reads as TGCAGCGTCCAGGGAACCAATCAGCCCCAGCATTTT. The chain links TRBV29-1 to TRBJ1-5, with D perhaps TRBD1 (5 bases). The CDR3 sequence is 12 residues long. CDR1 is SQVTM, CDR2 ANQGSEA, per germline. V lost 6 bases and J lost 3, with 9 bases in between.

In this sample, this clonotype turned up a few times. In DNA form, the CDR3 reads TGTGCCAGCAGTTTAGTGAAATACACTGAAGCTTTCTTT. It encodes CASSLVKYTEAFF. The chain carries TRBV12-3 or TRBV12-4 and TRBJ1-1; D not certain. V lost 1 base, J lost 3 bases, and 6 bases lay in between. CDR3 length: 13 residues.

This clonotype was seen a few times. The gene calls are TRBV6-1 and TRBJ2-1, with 7 nucleotides matching TRBD1. CDR3 length: 14 residues. The V and J ends lost 2 bases and 6 bases, in that order; junction bases with no gene match: 4. Germline V lookup: CDR1 MNHNS, CDR2 SASEGT. The CDR3 DNA follows: TGTGCCAGCAGTGAAAACCGACAGGGCAATGAGCAGTTCTTC. Protein product: CASSENRQGNEQFF.

The chain carries TRBV27 and TRBJ2-7, with 7 bases that match TRBD2. This CDR3 spans 16 amino acids. Germline V gene sequence: CDR1 MNHEY, CDR2 SMNVEV (reference sequence). With V trimmed by 2 bases and J by 4 bases, 11 bases remained unmatched. The CDR3 DNA follows: TGTGCCAGCAGTTTAATTGGGCGCGGGAGTAAGTACGAGCAGTACTTC. Protein product: CASSLIGRGSKYEQYF.

V and J are TRBV10-3 and TRBJ1-1; tentative D call: TRBD1 (5 bases). The germline V gene encodes CDR1 ENHRY and CDR2 SYGVKD. V gave up 7 bases and J gave up 4 bases, with 13 bases separating them. The CDR3 loop spans 13 amino acids. Here the CDR3 reads CAITKNGGTEAFF. CDR3 sequence (DNA): TGTGCCATCACCAAAAATGGGGGCACTGAAGCTTTCTTT.

The chain joins TRBV6-1 to TRBJ2-5; a weak D match, TRBD2 (5 bases). This CDR3 contains 13 residues. Trimming removed 5 bases at V and 1 base at J, with 8 bases between. Germline V gene data show CDR1 as MNHNS and CDR2 as SASEGT. The CDR3 nucleotides are TGTGCCAGCAGTACTAGAGGCCAAGAGACCCAGTACTTC. Amino acid sequence: CASSTRGQETQYF.

This clonotype was seen at least ten times. The chain couples TRBV30 to TRBJ1-1; TRBD1 aligns across 10 bases. CDR3 length equals 14 residues. Per germline, CDR1 GTSNPN and CDR2 SVGIG (reference sequence). V lost 2 bases, J lost 6 bases, and 6 bases stayed unmatched. The CDR3 loop is CAWSHDRGRSEAFF. CDR3 DNA: TGTGCCTGGAGTCATGACAGGGGGCGATCTGAAGCTTTCTTT.